This T cell receptor beta chain was profiled in a study of T cell responses to AZD1222 COVID-19 vaccine. Study outcomes and limitations: Sampling that yielded the repertoires occurred only after the peak T cell response. The study reported that nearly half of spike-specific TCRs target unmutated variant regions. Donors, mostly white British, included more females; clonal diversity was possibly underestimated.

Samples with a second dose at about 4 or about 12 weeks were pooled together. Data came from immunoSEQ multiplex PCR; TCRdb stores just in-frame clones and leaves some out. The repertoire holds some 130,000 clones, with roughly 93% as singletons. CDR1 and CDR2 (germline): SGHRS, YFSETQ. With 3 bases removed from V and 5 bases from J, the gap between germline ends came to 11 bases. The CDR3 is 14 residues long. Note on this clone: What it binds is not known.

This sequence was found in an adult who received the AZD1222 COVID-19 vaccine. V usage is TRBV5-1 and J usage is TRBJ2-2; D is unclear. Sequenced here: peripheral blood, sampled 28 days after the second AZD1222 dose. The CDR3 here is CASSSDSITGELFF. The CDR3 DNA sequence: TGCGCCAGCAGCTCCGACTCGATTACCGGGGAGCTGTTTTTT.